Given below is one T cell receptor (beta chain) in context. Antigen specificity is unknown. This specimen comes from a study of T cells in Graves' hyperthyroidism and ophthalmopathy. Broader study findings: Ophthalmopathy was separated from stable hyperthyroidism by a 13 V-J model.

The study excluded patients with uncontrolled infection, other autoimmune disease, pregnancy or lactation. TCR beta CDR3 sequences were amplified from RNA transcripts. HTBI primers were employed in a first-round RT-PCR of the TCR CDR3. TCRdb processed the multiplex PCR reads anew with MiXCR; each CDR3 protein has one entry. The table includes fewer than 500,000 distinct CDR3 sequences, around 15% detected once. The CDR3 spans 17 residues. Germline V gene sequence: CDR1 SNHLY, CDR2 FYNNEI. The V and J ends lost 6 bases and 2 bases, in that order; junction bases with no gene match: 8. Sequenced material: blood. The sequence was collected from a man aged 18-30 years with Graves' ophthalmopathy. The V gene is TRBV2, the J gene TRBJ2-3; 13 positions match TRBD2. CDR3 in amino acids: CASRLGLAGYSTDTQYF. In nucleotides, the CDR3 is TGTGCCAGCAGACTGGGACTAGCGGGATACTCCACAGATACGCAGTATTTT.